These T cell receptor beta chains were read from a single sample in a study of blood T cell repertoires in COVID-19. Some clones are missing from TCRdb's copy, which holds only in-frame ones; the method was immunoSEQ multiplex PCR. The data show a few hundred thousand clones, 80% to 90% seen once. The sequenced material came from PBMCs or T cells enriched from blood (not recorded which). The receptors derive from a woman aged 50 to 60 who had recovered from COVID-19. CDR3s leave out the opening cysteine and the closing phenylalanine or tryptophan. Each record gives: clone size, V gene, CDR3 length, D gene, J gene, CDR3 protein. D genes are given only for firm matches. Only part of the rows carry a size: once, few, many, or a class if the clone is expanded.

clone size: .; V gene: TRBV28; CDR3 length: 13; D gene: TRBD1; J gene: TRBJ2-7; CDR3 protein: ASFRQGRNRYEQY
clone size: .; V gene: TRBV27; CDR3 length: 11; D gene: TRBD1; J gene: TRBJ1-2; CDR3 protein: ASKTRTGIKYT
clone size: .; V gene: TRBV6-5; CDR3 length: 14; D gene: TRBD2; J gene: TRBJ2-1; CDR3 protein: ASSYSRTGGIDEQF
clone size: .; V gene: TRBV28; CDR3 length: 13; D gene: .; J gene: TRBJ1-1; CDR3 protein: ASKDFRVQNTEAF
clone size: once; V gene: TRBV4-2; CDR3 length: 14; D gene: .; J gene: TRBJ2-1; CDR3 protein: ASSQDERRAGGEQF
clone size: .; V gene: TRBV19; CDR3 length: 16; D gene: TRBD1; J gene: TRBJ1-5; CDR3 protein: ASSPGTGVIGNNQPQH
clone size: .; V gene: TRBV18; CDR3 length: 12; D gene: .; J gene: TRBJ1-2; CDR3 protein: ASSPTRRDYGYT
clone size: .; V gene: TRBV28; CDR3 length: 14; D gene: .; J gene: TRBJ1-2; CDR3 protein: ASSDNRRTANYGYT
clone size: .; V gene: TRBV20-1; CDR3 length: 12; D gene: .; J gene: TRBJ2-7; CDR3 protein: SASEASRTYEQY
clone size: .; V gene: TRBV18; CDR3 length: 14; D gene: .; J gene: TRBJ2-1; CDR3 protein: ASSPNSGSSYNEQF
clone size: .; V gene: TRBV11-3; CDR3 length: 12; D gene: TRBD1; J gene: TRBJ2-3; CDR3 protein: ASSSDRVTDTQY
clone size: .; V gene: TRBV6-5; CDR3 length: 13; D gene: .; J gene: TRBJ2-7; CDR3 protein: ASSYSEDSSYEQY
clone size: .; V gene: TRBV27; CDR3 length: 12; D gene: .; J gene: TRBJ2-5; CDR3 protein: ASSLLGQQETQY
clone size: once; V gene: TRBV20-1; CDR3 length: 10; D gene: TRBD2; J gene: TRBJ2-5; CDR3 protein: SASSGRETQY
clone size: few; V gene: TRBV12-5; CDR3 length: 11; D gene: .; J gene: TRBJ1-1; CDR3 protein: ASGTRQDTEAF
clone size: .; V gene: TRBV6-5; CDR3 length: 11; D gene: TRBD2; J gene: TRBJ2-3; CDR3 protein: ASGLAGADTQY
clone size: .; V gene: TRBV29-1; CDR3 length: 10; D gene: .; J gene: TRBJ2-4; CDR3 protein: SVVRGKNIQY
clone size: .; V gene: TRBV5-1; CDR3 length: 11; D gene: .; J gene: TRBJ2-5; CDR3 protein: ASRPQGKETQY
clone size: .; V gene: TRBV2; CDR3 length: 11; D gene: TRBD1; J gene: TRBJ1-5; CDR3 protein: ASSWDRRQPQH
clone size: .; V gene: TRBV5-1; CDR3 length: 14; D gene: .; J gene: TRBJ2-6; CDR3 protein: ASSLLGASGANVLT
clone size: .; V gene: TRBV27; CDR3 length: 12; D gene: TRBD1; J gene: TRBJ1-2; CDR3 protein: ASSRNDRGPVYT
clone size: .; V gene: TRBV2; CDR3 length: 14; D gene: TRBD1; J gene: TRBJ1-4; CDR3 protein: ASSEAMGTAYEKLF
clone size: .; V gene: TRBV6-1; CDR3 length: 13; D gene: TRBD1; J gene: TRBJ2-3; CDR3 protein: ASSEDRGNTDTQY
clone size: .; V gene: TRBV7-9; CDR3 length: 11; D gene: .; J gene: TRBJ1-5; CDR3 protein: ASSLLQAGPQH
clone size: .; V gene: TRBV5-1; CDR3 length: 14; D gene: .; J gene: TRBJ2-3; CDR3 protein: ASSLGGTGLGDTQY
clone size: .; V gene: TRBV18; CDR3 length: 14; D gene: TRBD1; J gene: TRBJ1-1; CDR3 protein: ASSPGTGGIGTEAF
clone size: .; V gene: TRBV28; CDR3 length: 14; D gene: TRBD1; J gene: TRBJ2-3; CDR3 protein: ASSDPGTGGTDTQY
clone size: few; V gene: TRBV5-1; CDR3 length: 12; D gene: TRBD1; J gene: TRBJ2-7; CDR3 protein: ASTGDSISYEQY
clone size: .; V gene: TRBV13; CDR3 length: 13; D gene: .; J gene: TRBJ2-1; CDR3 protein: ASSLGALLYNEQF
clone size: .; V gene: TRBV9; CDR3 length: 13; D gene: TRBD1; J gene: TRBJ1-2; CDR3 protein: ASSVEGQGGYGYT
clone size: .; V gene: TRBV7-9; CDR3 length: 13; D gene: .; J gene: TRBJ2-3; CDR3 protein: ASSSWIGSTDTQY
clone size: .; V gene: TRBV7-6; CDR3 length: 13; D gene: .; J gene: TRBJ1-1; CDR3 protein: ASSLSPQGSTEAF
clone size: .; V gene: TRBV11-2; CDR3 length: 13; D gene: .; J gene: TRBJ1-2; CDR3 protein: ASSPGGAGNYGYT
clone size: .; V gene: TRBV28; CDR3 length: 10; D gene: .; J gene: TRBJ1-1; CDR3 protein: ASSGGHTEAF
clone size: .; V gene: TRBV2; CDR3 length: 12; D gene: .; J gene: TRBJ2-5; CDR3 protein: ASSARQTQETQY
clone size: .; V gene: TRBV30; CDR3 length: 11; D gene: TRBD2; J gene: TRBJ2-7; CDR3 protein: AFGRLAENEQY
clone size: .; V gene: TRBV23-1; CDR3 length: 13; D gene: TRBD1; J gene: TRBJ1-2; CDR3 protein: ASSPPGTGAYGYT
clone size: once; V gene: TRBV5-1; CDR3 length: 16; D gene: TRBD2; J gene: TRBJ2-3; CDR3 protein: ASSFGSSGRALTDTQY
clone size: few; V gene: TRBV5-1; CDR3 length: 19; D gene: TRBD2; J gene: TRBJ2-1; CDR3 protein: ASSFSPTGETSGGFYNEQF
clone size: few; V gene: TRBV7-8; CDR3 length: 15; D gene: .; J gene: TRBJ2-2; CDR3 protein: ASSFGRRGKKGGELF
clone size: .; V gene: TRBV10-2; CDR3 length: 15; D gene: TRBD1; J gene: TRBJ2-5; CDR3 protein: ASKTPRTGTGGETQY
clone size: .; V gene: TRBV28; CDR3 length: 16; D gene: TRBD2; J gene: TRBJ2-1; CDR3 protein: ASSFRIYSGSSYNEQF
clone size: .; V gene: TRBV27; CDR3 length: 11; D gene: TRBD2; J gene: TRBJ2-1; CDR3 protein: ASSSSLAHEQF
clone size: .; V gene: TRBV19; CDR3 length: 12; D gene: .; J gene: TRBJ1-2; CDR3 protein: ASTETGGLGGYT
clone size: once; V gene: TRBV29-1; CDR3 length: 10; D gene: TRBD1; J gene: TRBJ2-7; CDR3 protein: SVGTGEAPQY
clone size: .; V gene: TRBV18; CDR3 length: 13; D gene: TRBD1; J gene: TRBJ1-1; CDR3 protein: ASSPPGTANTEAF
clone size: .; V gene: TRBV19; CDR3 length: 9; D gene: .; J gene: TRBJ2-7; CDR3 protein: AVSTGYEQY
clone size: .; V gene: TRBV11-2; CDR3 length: 14; D gene: TRBD1; J gene: TRBJ2-2; CDR3 protein: ASTVRRTGETGELF
clone size: once; V gene: TRBV12-3/TRBV12-4; CDR3 length: 11; D gene: TRBD1; J gene: TRBJ2-1; CDR3 protein: ASSPWTGNEQF
clone size: .; V gene: TRBV6-5; CDR3 length: 12; D gene: TRBD1; J gene: TRBJ1-2; CDR3 protein: ASSYSSGGYGYT
clone size: .; V gene: TRBV27; CDR3 length: 14; D gene: TRBD1; J gene: TRBJ2-3; CDR3 protein: ASRRQGSYGTDTQY
clone size: .; V gene: TRBV27; CDR3 length: 14; D gene: TRBD1; J gene: TRBJ2-5; CDR3 protein: ASSLTGGWGQETQY
clone size: .; V gene: TRBV5-1; CDR3 length: 13; D gene: TRBD1; J gene: TRBJ2-1; CDR3 protein: ASSLLGQGFNEQF